Many counts were recorded for the clone carrying this T cell receptor (beta chain). Its specificity is not known. The entry originates in a study of T cell repertoires in cytomegalovirus infection. The wider study: The authors relied on CMV epitopes, both recently identified HLA-C-restricted and well-studied HLA-B-restricted. CMV infection together with matching HLA type was indicated by public TCR beta signatures.

TCRdb reprocessed the reads via MiXCR and lists one record per CDR3 protein. The repertoire holds approximately 300,000 distinct CDR3 sequences, with roughly 29% as singletons. Trimming shortened V by 5 bases and J by 4 bases, and 18 bases separated the two germline ends. Germline loops: CDR1 SGHVS, CDR2 FQNEAQ. The CDR3 totals 16 residues. Study-wide findings and caveats: The ex vivo response was dominated by HLA-C-restricted CMV-specific TCR beta clonotypes.

This rearrangement joins TRBV7-8 to TRBJ1-5, with D possibly TRBD1 on 5 matching bases. The specimen comprised cultured PBMCs, sampled from culture after CMV antigen stimulation. The sequence was collected from a human donor in good health (CMV status not recorded). Some clones in this sample may be carry-over from other donors' samples. The CDR3 coding sequence is TGTGCCAGCAGCCGAATGGGACGGCGGGGAAATCAGCCCCAGCATTTT. Translation: CASSRMGRRGNQPQHF. The complete variable domain, with remaining parts taken from reference TRBV7-8 and TRBJ1-5, reads GAGVSQSPRYKVAKRGQDVALRCDPISGHVSLFWYQQALGQGPEFLTYFQNEAQLDKSGLPSDRFFAERPEGSVSTLKIQRTQQEDSAVYLCASSRMGRRGNQPQHFGDGTRLSIL.